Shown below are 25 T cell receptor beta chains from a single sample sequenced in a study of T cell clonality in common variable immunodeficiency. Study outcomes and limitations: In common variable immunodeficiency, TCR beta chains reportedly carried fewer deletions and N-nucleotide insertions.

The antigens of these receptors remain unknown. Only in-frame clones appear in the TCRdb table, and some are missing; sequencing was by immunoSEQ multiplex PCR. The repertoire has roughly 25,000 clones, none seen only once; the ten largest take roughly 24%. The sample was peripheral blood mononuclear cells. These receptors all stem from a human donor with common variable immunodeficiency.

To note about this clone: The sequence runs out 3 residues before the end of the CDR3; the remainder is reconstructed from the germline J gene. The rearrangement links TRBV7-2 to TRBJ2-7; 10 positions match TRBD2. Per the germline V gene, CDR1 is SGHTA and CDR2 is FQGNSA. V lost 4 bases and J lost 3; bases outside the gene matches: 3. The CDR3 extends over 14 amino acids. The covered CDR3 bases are TGTGCCAGCAGCTACGAGCGGGGGGGCTACGAG. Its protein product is CASSYERGGYE. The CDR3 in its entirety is CASSYERGGYEQYF.

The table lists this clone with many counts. CDR3 residues: CASTDWDEQYF. The covered CDR3 bases are TGTGCCAGTACGGACTGGGACGAG. The chain employs TRBV2 and TRBJ2-7, with D tentatively TRBD2 (5 bases). The read is 3 residues too short to cover the CDR3 end, so that end is filled in from the germline J gene. This CDR3 spans 11 amino acids. The V and J ends lost 9 bases and 5 bases respectively, with 11 bases between them. The germline gives CDR1 SNHLY, CDR2 FYNNEI.

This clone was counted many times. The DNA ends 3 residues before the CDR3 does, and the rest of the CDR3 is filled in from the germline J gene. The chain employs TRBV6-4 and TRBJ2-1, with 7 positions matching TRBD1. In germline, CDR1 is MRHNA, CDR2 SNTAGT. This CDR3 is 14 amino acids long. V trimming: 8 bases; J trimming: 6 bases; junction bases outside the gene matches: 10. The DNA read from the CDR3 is TGTGCCAGCCCATCCCGGGACAGCCTCAATGAG. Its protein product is CASPSRDSLNE. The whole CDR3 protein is CASPSRDSLNEQFF.

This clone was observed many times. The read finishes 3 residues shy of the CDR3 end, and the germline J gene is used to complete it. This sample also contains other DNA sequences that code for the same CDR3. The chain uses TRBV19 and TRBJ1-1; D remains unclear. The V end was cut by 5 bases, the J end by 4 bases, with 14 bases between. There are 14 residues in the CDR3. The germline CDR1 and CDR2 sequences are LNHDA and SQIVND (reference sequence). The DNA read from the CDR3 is TGTGCCAGTAGTGTCCGGACGGGGAGCACTGAA. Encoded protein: CASSVRTGSTE. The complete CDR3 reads CASSVRTGSTEAFF.

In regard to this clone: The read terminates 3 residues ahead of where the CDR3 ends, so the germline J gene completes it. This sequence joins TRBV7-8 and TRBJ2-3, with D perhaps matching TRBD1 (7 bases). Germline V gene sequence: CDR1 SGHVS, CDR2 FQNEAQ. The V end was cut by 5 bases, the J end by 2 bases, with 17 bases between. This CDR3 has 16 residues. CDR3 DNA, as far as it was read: TGTGCCAGCAGCCAGGGGGGCCCCAGGAACACAGATACG. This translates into CASSQGGPRNTDT. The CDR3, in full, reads CASSQGGPRNTDTQYF. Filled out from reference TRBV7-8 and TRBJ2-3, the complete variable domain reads GAGVSQSPRYKVAKRGQDVALRCDPISGHVSLFWYQQALGQGPEFLTYFQNEAQLDKSGLPSDRFFAERPEGSVSTLKIQRTQQEDSAVYLCASSQGGPRNTDTQYFGPGTRLTVL.

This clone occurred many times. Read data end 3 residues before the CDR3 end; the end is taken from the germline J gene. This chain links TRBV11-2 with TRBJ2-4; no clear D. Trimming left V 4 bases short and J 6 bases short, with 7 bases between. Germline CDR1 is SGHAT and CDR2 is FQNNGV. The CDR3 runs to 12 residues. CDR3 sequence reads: CASSYGGNIQYF. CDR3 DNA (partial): TGTGCCAGCAGCTACGGCGGAAACATT.

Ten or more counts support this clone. The sequenced CDR3 bases are TGCGCCAGCGGTCCAGGCACTAGCGGCACAGATACG. Its translation: CASGPGTSGTDT. The entire CDR3 reads CASGPGTSGTDTQYF. The V and J genes are TRBV5-1 and TRBJ2-3; 7 bases align to TRBD2. The read gets to within 3 residues of the CDR3 end, and the germline J gene fills in the rest. Germline CDR1 is SGHRS and CDR2 is YFSETQ. CDR3 length: 15 amino acids. J lost 1 base, V lost 7 bases, and 9 bases had no gene match.

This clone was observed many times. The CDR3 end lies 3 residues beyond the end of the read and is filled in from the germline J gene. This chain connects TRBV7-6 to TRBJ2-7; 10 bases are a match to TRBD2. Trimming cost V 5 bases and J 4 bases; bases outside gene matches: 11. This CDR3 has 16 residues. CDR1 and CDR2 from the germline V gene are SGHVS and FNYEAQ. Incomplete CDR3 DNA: TGTGCCAGCAGCCCCTCTAGCGGGGGTATCCAGTACGAG. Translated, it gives CASSPSSGGIQYE. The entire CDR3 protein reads CASSPSSGGIQYEQYF.

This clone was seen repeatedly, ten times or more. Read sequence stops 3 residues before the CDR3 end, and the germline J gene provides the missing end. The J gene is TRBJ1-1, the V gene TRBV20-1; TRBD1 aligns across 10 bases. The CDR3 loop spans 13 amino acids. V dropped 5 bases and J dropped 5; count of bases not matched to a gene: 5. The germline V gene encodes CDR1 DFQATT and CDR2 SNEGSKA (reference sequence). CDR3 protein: CSAAKDRGTEAFF. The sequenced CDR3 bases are TGCAGTGCTGCAAAGGACAGGGGGACTGAA.

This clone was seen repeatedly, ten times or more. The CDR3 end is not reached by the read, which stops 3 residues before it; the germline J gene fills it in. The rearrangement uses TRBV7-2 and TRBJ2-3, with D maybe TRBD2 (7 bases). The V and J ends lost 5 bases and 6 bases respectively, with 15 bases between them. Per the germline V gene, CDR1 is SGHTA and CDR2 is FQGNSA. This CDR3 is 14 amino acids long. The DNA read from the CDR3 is TGTGCCAGCAGCCTTGGGGGGGGGCGGGATACG. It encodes CASSLGGGRDT. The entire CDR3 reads CASSLGGGRDTQYF. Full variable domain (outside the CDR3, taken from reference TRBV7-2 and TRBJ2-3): GAGVSQSPSNKVTEKGKDVELRCDPISGHTALYWYRQSLGQGLEFLIYFQGNSAPDKSGLPSDRFSAERTGGSVSTLTIQRTQQEDSAVYLCASSLGGGRDTQYFGPGTRLTVL.

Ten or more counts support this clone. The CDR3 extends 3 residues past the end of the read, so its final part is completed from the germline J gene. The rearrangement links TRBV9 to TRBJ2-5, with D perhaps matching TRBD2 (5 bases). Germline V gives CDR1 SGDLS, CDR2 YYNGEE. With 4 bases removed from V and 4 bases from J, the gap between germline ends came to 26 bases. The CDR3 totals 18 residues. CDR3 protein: CASSPPSKGRVRGETQYF. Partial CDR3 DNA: TGTGCCAGCAGCCCCCCTTCAAAAGGACGGGTACGGGGAGAGACC.

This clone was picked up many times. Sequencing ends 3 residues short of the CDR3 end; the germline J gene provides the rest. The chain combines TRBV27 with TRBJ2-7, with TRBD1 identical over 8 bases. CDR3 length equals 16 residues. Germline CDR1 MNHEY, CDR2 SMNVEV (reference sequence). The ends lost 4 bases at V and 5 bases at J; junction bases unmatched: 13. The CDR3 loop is CASSYRTGRANHEQYF. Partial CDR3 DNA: TGTGCCAGCAGTTACAGGACAGGGCGAGCTAACCACGAG.

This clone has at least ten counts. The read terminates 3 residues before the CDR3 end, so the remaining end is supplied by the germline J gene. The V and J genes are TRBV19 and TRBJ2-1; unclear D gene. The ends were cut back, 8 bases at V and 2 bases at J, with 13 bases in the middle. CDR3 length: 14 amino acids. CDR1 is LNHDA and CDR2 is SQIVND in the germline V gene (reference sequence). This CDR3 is CASSPLRAYNEQFF. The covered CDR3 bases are TGTGCCAGTTCACCTCTCCGGGCCTACAATGAG.

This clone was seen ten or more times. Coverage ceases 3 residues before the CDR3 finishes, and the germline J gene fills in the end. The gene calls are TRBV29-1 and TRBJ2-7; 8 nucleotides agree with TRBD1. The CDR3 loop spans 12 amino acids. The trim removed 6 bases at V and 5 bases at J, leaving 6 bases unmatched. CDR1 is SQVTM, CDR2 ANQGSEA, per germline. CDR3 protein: CSVELTGDEQYF. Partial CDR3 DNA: TGCAGCGTAGAGCTGACAGGGGACGAG.

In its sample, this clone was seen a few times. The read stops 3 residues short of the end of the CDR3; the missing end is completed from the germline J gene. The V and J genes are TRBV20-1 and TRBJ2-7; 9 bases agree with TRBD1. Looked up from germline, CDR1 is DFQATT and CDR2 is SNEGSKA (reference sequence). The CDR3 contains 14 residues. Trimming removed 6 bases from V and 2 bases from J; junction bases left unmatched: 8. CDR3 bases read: TGCAGTGCGGGGACAGGGACATCCCCCTACGAG. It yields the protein CSAGTGTSPYE. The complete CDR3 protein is CSAGTGTSPYEQYF.

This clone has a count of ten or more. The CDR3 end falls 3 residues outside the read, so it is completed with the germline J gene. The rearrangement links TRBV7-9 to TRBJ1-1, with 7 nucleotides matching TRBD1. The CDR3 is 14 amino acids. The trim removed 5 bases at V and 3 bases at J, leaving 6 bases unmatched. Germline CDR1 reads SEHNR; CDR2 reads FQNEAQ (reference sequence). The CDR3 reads CASSPNRGDTEAFF. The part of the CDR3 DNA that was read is TGTGCCAGCAGCCCCAACAGGGGAGACACTGAA.

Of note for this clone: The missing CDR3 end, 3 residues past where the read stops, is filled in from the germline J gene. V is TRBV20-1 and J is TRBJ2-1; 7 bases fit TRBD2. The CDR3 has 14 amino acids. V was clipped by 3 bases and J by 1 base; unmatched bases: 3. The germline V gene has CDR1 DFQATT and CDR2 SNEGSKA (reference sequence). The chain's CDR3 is CSASASGSYNEQFF. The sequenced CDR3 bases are TGCAGTGCTAGTGCTAGCGGTTCCTACAATGAG.

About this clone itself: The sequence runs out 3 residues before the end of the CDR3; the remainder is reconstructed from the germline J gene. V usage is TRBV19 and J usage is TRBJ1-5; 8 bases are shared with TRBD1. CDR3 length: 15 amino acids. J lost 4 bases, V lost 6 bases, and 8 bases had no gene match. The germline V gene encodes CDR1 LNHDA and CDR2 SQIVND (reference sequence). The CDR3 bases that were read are TGTGCCAGTAGGCTAACAGGGGGGTGGAATCAGCCC. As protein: CASRLTGGWNQP. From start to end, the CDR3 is CASRLTGGWNQPQHF. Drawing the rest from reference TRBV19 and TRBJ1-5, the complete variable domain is DGGITQSPKYLFRKEGQNVTLSCEQNLNHDAMYWYRQDPGQGLRLIYYSQIVNDFQKGDIAEGYSVSREKKESFPLTVTSAQKNPTAFYLCASRLTGGWNQPQHFGDGTRLSIL.

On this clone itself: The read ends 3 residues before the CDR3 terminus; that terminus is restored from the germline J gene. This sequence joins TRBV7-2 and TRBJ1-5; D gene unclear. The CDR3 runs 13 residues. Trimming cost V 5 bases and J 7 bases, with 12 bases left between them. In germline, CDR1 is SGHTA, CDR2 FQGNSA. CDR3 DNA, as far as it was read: TGTGCCAGCAGCCGCCAGGAAAAGCAGCCC. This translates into CASSRQEKQP. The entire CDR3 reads CASSRQEKQPQHF.

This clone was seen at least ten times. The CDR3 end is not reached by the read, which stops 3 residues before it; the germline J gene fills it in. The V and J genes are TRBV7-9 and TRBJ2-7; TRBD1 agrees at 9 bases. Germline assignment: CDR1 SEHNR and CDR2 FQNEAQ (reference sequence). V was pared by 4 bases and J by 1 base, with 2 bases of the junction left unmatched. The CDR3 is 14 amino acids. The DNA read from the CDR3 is TGTGCCAGCAGCTGGGGGACAGGGTCCTACGAG. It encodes CASSWGTGSYE. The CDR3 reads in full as CASSWGTGSYEQYF.

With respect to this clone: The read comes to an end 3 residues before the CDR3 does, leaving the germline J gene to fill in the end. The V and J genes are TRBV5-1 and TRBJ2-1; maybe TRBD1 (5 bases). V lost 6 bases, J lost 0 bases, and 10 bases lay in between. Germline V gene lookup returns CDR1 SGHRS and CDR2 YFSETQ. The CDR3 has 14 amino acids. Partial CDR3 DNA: TGCGCCAGCACCCAGGGCTACTCCTACAATGAG. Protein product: CASTQGYSYNE. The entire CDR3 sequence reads CASTQGYSYNEQFF. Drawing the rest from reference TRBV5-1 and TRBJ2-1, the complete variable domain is KAGVTQTPRYLIKTRGQQVTLSCSPISGHRSVSWYQQTPGQGLQFLFEYFSETQRNKGNFPGRFSGRQFSNSRSEMNVSTLELGDSALYLCASTQGYSYNEQFFGPGTRLTVL.

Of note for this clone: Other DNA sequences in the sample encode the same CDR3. CDR3: CASSWTSGVADTQYF. The CDR3 DNA, read in part, is TGTGCCAGCAGCTGGACGAGCGGGGTAGCAGATACG. This chain joins TRBV7-2 and TRBJ2-3; 7 bases fit TRBD2. The read terminates 3 residues ahead of where the CDR3 ends, so the germline J gene completes it. With 4 bases clipped from V and 4 bases from J, the junction kept 8 bases outside the gene matches. Germline CDR1 is SGHTA and CDR2 is FQGNSA. The length of the CDR3 is 15 residues.

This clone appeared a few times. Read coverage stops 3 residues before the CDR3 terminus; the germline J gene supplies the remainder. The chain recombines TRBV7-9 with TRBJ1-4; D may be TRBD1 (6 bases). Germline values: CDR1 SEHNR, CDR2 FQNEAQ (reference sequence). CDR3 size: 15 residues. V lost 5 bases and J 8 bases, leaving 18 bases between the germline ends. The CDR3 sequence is CASSEGLPQGEKLFF. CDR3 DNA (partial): TGTGCCAGCAGCGAGGGCCTACCCCAGGGGGAAAAA.

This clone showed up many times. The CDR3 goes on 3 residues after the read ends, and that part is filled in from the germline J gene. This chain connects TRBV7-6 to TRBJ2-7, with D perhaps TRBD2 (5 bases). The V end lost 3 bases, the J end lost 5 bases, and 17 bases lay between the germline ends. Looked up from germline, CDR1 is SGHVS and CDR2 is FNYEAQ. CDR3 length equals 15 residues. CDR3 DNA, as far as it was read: TGTGCCAGCAGCTTTGAGCCTAGCACCTCGAACGAG. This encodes CASSFEPSTSNE. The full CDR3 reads CASSFEPSTSNEQYF.

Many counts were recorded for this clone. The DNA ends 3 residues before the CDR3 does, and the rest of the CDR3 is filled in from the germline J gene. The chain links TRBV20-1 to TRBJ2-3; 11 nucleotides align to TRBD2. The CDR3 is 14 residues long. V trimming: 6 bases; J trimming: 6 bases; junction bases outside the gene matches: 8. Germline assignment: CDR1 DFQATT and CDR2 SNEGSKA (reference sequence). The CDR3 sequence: CSAVAGGPADTQYF. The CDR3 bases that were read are TGCAGTGCAGTAGCGGGAGGGCCGGCGGATACG.